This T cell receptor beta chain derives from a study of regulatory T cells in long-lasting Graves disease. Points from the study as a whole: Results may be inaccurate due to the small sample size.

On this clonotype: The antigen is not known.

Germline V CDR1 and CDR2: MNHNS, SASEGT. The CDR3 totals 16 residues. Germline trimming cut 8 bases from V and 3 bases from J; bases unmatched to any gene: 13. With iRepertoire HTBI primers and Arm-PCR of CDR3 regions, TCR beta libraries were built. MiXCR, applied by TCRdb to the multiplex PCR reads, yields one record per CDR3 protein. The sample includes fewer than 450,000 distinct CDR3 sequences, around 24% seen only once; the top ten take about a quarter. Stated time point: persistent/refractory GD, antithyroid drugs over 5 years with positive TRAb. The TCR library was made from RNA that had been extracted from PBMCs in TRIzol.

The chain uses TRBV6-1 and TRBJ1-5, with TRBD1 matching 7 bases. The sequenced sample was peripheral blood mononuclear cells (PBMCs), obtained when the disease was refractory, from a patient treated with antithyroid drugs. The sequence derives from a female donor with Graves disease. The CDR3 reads CASGGFTGAINQPQHF. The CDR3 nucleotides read TGTGCCAGCGGAGGGTTCACAGGGGCTATCAATCAGCCCCAGCATTTT.